Detailed here is one T cell receptor beta chain. Its antigen is as yet unknown. This record comes from a study of cytomegalovirus exposure and HLA in healthy donors. Study-level results: Both high specificity and high sensitivity reportedly marked the classifier's diagnosis of cytomegalovirus status. Most of the TCR beta V segments (in an earlier analysis) were productive either about 87% or about 30% of the time.

PCR amplification relied on 60 Vbeta primers (plus 13 Jbeta primers). The repertoire was sequenced with immunoSEQ multiplex PCR; TCRdb's copy has only in-frame clones and lacks some. The sample carries some 77,000 clones, 70% to 85% recorded once. The CDR3 covers 14 residues. The germline V gene has CDR1 SGHNT and CDR2 YYREEE (reference sequence). This chain joins TRBV5-4 and TRBJ2-5; 10 bases line up with TRBD1. Near its end, the DNA agrees better with TRBJ2-7, so the J call may be wrong. The TCR sequence derives from a man aged 30 to 39 in good health and CMV-seronegative. What was sequenced was PBMCs. CDR3 protein: CASSWGQGSYEQYF. Here the CDR3 DNA reads TGTGCCAGCAGCTGGGGACAGGGGTCTTACGAGCAGTACTTC.